A single sample is the source of the 19 T cell receptor beta chains below, sequenced in a study of OX40 agonist ivuxolimab in advanced cancers. Data came from immunoSEQ multiplex PCR; TCRdb stores just in-frame clones and leaves some out. The sample has about 76,000 clones; approximately 85% are singletons. Sample: CD4+ or CD8+ T cells sorted from blood, taken in a trial of the OX40 agonist ivuxolimab. These receptors came from an adult with an advanced solid tumor such as melanoma, head and neck, liver or kidney cancer.

The count of this clone is one. This chain joins TRBV2 and TRBJ1-4; the D is unclear. Between the trimmed V and J ends, which lost 3 bases and 10 bases, there was a span of 18 bases. CDR1 is SNHLY and CDR2 is FYNNEI in the germline V gene. There are 15 residues in the CDR3. The CDR3 loop is CASSDRVSTSGKLFF. CDR3 nucleotides: TGTGCCAGCAGTGATAGGGTTTCTACGTCGGGAAAACTGTTTTTT.

This clone was detected only a few times. The rearrangement joins TRBV9 to TRBJ1-1; TRBD1 agrees at 7 bases. J lost 10 bases, V lost 3 bases, and 12 bases had no gene match. CDR3 length equals 14 residues. Germline V gene lookup returns CDR1 SGDLS and CDR2 YYNGEE. CDR3 loop: CASSAGQARGGAFF. The CDR3 coding sequence is TGTGCCAGCAGCGCCGGACAGGCTCGAGGGGGAGCTTTCTTT.

CDR3 sequence (DNA): TGTGCCAGTAGACCAAGAGGGGGGACCTACGAGCAGTACTTC. Its protein product is CASRPRGGTYEQYF. The J gene is TRBJ2-7, the V gene TRBV19; the D gene could be TRBD1 or TRBD2 (6 bases each). CDR1 is LNHDA and CDR2 is SQIVND in the germline V gene (reference sequence). The ends were cut back, 6 bases at V and 2 bases at J, with 14 bases in the middle. This CDR3 region has 14 residues.

The gene calls are TRBV2 and TRBJ2-5; no definite D call. This CDR3 is 12 amino acids long. The germline V gene encodes CDR1 SNHLY and CDR2 FYNNEI. V shed 4 bases and J shed 11 bases, with 14 bases lying between them. The CDR3 reads CASSGGAPRQYF. The CDR3 coding sequence is TGTGCCAGCAGTGGAGGCGCCCCCAGGCAGTACTTC.

The chain carries TRBV7-3 and TRBJ2-2, with D possibly being TRBD1 (6 bases). Looked up from germline, CDR1 is SGHTA and CDR2 is FQGTGA. The length of the CDR3 is 14 residues. The V gene lost 4 bases and the J gene lost 2 bases, with 8 bases spanning the gap. This CDR3 is CASSSDSNTGELFF. The CDR3 nucleotides are TGTGCCAGCAGCTCGGACAGCAACACCGGGGAGCTGTTTTTT.

J is TRBJ1-2 and V is TRBV19; D perhaps matches TRBD1 (6 bases). This CDR3 comprises 16 residues. Trimming stripped 5 bases from V and 4 bases from J, with 20 bases between. The germline V gene has CDR1 LNHDA and CDR2 SQIVND (reference sequence). The CDR3 reads CASSHQGPNPSYGYTF. CDR3 in DNA: TGTGCCAGTAGTCACCAGGGGCCCAACCCTTCCTATGGCTACACCTTC.

The V and J genes are TRBV7-9 and TRBJ2-5, with D possibly matching TRBD2 (7 bases). CDR3 length equals 16 residues. The V end lost 5 bases, the J end lost 9 bases, and 25 bases lay between the germline ends. Germline CDR1 and CDR2: SEHNR and FQNEAQ (reference sequence). The CDR3 sequence is CASSRRDSLWEGAQYF. In DNA form, the CDR3 reads TGTGCCAGCAGCCGTCGGGACTCCCTCTGGGAGGGGGCCCAGTACTTC.

V gene TRBV18 combines with J gene TRBJ2-1; 7 bases line up with TRBD2. Germline CDR1 and CDR2: KGHSH and LQKENI. V lost 2 bases to trimming and J lost 6 bases; unmatched junction nucleotides: 10. This CDR3 is built from 16 residues. The CDR3 nucleotides read TGTGCCAGCTCACCAGGCTCCAGCGGGATCGGCAATGAGCAGTTCTTC. Its protein is CASSPGSSGIGNEQFF.

CDR3 bases: TGCGCCAGCAGCTCGACAGGGGATGCCACAGATACGCAGTATTTT. It is translated as CASSSTGDATDTQYF. This chain uses TRBV5-1 with TRBJ2-3, with 8 bases matching TRBD1. CDR1 and CDR2 from the germline V gene are SGHRS and YFSETQ. The CDR3 length is 15 residues. V shed 3 bases and J 2 bases; nucleotides not matched to a gene: 5.

This sequence joins TRBV15 and TRBJ2-1, with 9 bases fitting TRBD2. The CDR3 contains 16 residues. V lost 0 bases, J lost 7 bases, and 7 bases stayed unmatched. CDR1 and CDR2 (germline): LNHNV, YYDKDF (reference sequence). The CDR3 loop is CATSRDLRLAVNEQFF. In nucleotides, the CDR3 is TGTGCCACCAGCAGAGATTTGAGACTAGCGGTAAATGAGCAGTTCTTC.

The chain links TRBV10-3 to TRBJ1-2, with D perhaps matching TRBD1 (5 bases). The CDR3 covers 14 residues. CDR1 is ENHRY and CDR2 is SYGVKD in the germline V gene. V lost 0 bases to trimming and J lost 4 bases, with 9 bases between them. CDR3 protein: CAISESGRVYGYTF. The CDR3 DNA follows: TGTGCCATCAGTGAGTCTGGCAGGGTCTATGGCTACACCTTC.

In DNA, the CDR3 is TGTGCCAGCAGCTTACCTCGGGATTCCTACGAGCAGTACTTC. Amino acids: CASSLPRDSYEQYF. The chain has TRBV7-9 and TRBJ2-7; the D gene is possibly TRBD2 (5 bases). The CDR3 covers 14 residues. Per germline, CDR1 SEHNR and CDR2 FQNEAQ (reference sequence). V was cut by 2 bases and J by 1 base, with 9 bases left in between.

The chain joins TRBV13 to TRBJ1-2, with 10 bases identical to TRBD1. The CDR3 length is 11 residues. The V and J ends lost 5 bases and 10 bases, in that order; junction bases with no gene match: 1. Germline CDR1 and CDR2: PRHDT and FYEKMQ (reference sequence). The CDR3 DNA reads TGTGCCAGCAGCGGGACAGGGGACTACACCTTC. Encoded protein: CASSGTGDYTF. Full variable domain (missing parts from reference TRBV13 and TRBJ1-2): AAGVIQSPRHLIKEKRETATLKCYPIPRHDTVYWYQQGPGQDPQFLISFYEKMQSDKGSIPDRFSAQQFSDYHSELNMSSLELGDSALYFCASSGTGDYTFGSGTRLTVV.

This clone came up a few times. The chain combines TRBV12-5 with TRBJ1-2, with D possibly being TRBD1 (5 bases). Germline V gene sequence: CDR1 LGHNT, CDR2 FRNRAP. Deletions cut 2 bases from V and 6 bases from J, with 13 bases between. This CDR3 has 14 residues. The CDR3 DNA is TGTGCTAGTGGTTTGCAGCAGGGTCTGGATGGCTACACCTTC. It specifies CASGLQQGLDGYTF. Looking up the rest from reference TRBV12-5 and TRBJ1-2 gives the full variable domain: DARVTQTPRHKVTEMGQEVTMRCQPILGHNTVFWYRQTMMQGLELLAYFRNRAPLDDSGMPKDRFSAEMPDATLATLKIQPSEPRDSAVYFCASGLQQGLDGYTFGSGTRLTVV.

V usage is TRBV5-1 and J usage is TRBJ2-1; 7 bases fit TRBD1. This CDR3 region has 15 residues. Germline V lookup: CDR1 SGHRS, CDR2 YFSETQ. J lost 9 bases, V lost 0 bases, and 9 bases had no gene match. This CDR3 reads CASSLGPDRDIEQFF. The DNA of the CDR3 is TGCGCCAGCAGCTTGGGCCCCGACAGGGACATTGAGCAGTTCTTC. Full variable domain (missing parts from reference TRBV5-1 and TRBJ2-1): KAGVTQTPRYLIKTRGQQVTLSCSPISGHRSVSWYQQTPGQGLQFLFEYFSETQRNKGNFPGRFSGRQFSNSRSEMNVSTLELGDSALYLCASSLGPDRDIEQFFGPGTRLTVL.

This clone was counted a single time. This chain uses TRBV13 with TRBJ1-1; unclear D gene. Trimming took 5 bases from V and 7 from J, leaving 14 bases between them. This CDR3 spans 13 amino acids. Per germline, CDR1 PRHDT and CDR2 FYEKMQ (reference sequence). CDR3 nucleotides: TGTGCCAGCAGCCCGATATCCGGGAATGAAGCTTTCTTT. This codes for CASSPISGNEAFF. Full variable domain (missing parts from reference TRBV13 and TRBJ1-1): AAGVIQSPRHLIKEKRETATLKCYPIPRHDTVYWYQQGPGQDPQFLISFYEKMQSDKGSIPDRFSAQQFSDYHSELNMSSLELGDSALYFCASSPISGNEAFFGQGTRLTVV.

The rearrangement uses TRBV6-1 and TRBJ2-2; possibly TRBD1 for D (6 bases). V dropped 8 bases and J dropped 4 bases, with 11 bases sitting between them. The germline gives CDR1 MNHNS, CDR2 SASEGT. The CDR3 loop spans 13 amino acids. The CDR3 DNA sequence: TGTGCCAGCGGCCAGGGGTTCACCGGGGAGCTGTTTTTT. This encodes CASGQGFTGELFF.

In its sample, this clone was seen a few times. The rearrangement uses TRBV19 and TRBJ2-1, with D possibly TRBD1 on 6 matching bases. V was clipped by 1 base and J by 3 bases, with 19 bases between them. The CDR3 is made up of 18 amino acids. Looked up from germline, CDR1 is LNHDA and CDR2 is SQIVND (reference sequence). CDR3 sequence: CASSIVPPGQLFYNEQFF. The CDR3 DNA reads TGTGCCAGTAGTATAGTCCCCCCTGGACAGCTATTCTACAATGAGCAGTTCTTC.

This clone has more than one count but fewer than ten. The gene calls are TRBV5-6 and TRBJ2-2; 12 nucleotides agree with TRBD2. The CDR3 has 17 amino acids. Trimming took 2 bases from V and 7 from J; bases not matched to a gene: 9. CDR1 is SGHDT, CDR2 YYEEEE, per germline. For the CDR3, the DNA is TGTGCCAGCAGCTTCGGAACTAGCGGGGGGCCCAACGGGGAGCTGTTTTTT. Protein sequence: CASSFGTSGGPNGELFF.